This T cell receptor (beta chain) was sequenced in a study of blood T cell repertoires in COVID-19 (dated by TCRdb to 2020 to 2022). Background on the whole study: Collaborator samples came from the United States, Italy and Spain and covered acute and convalescent phases of COVID-19. The prospective study material was composed of cDNA or gDNA derived from T cells, B-cell-depleted T cells, or PBMCs. Deeply sampled blood TCRbeta repertoires from subjects exposed to, actively infected with, or recovered from COVID-19 were included in the dataset. The repertoires were released in a freely available public database intended as a resource for research on the immune response to SARS-CoV-2. The samples were drawn from the first 160 participants of the ongoing ImmuneRACE study and from 950 to 1,500 subjects provided by 6 global collaborators. A de-identified subject ID, COVID-19 status, age in years and sex were almost always included in the sample metadata. Where available, HLA class I and class II types were obtained from metadata supplied by the sample provider rather than from assay-based typing.

A note on this clone: Its recognized antigen is unknown. Per-base quality was not reported, and no clone a single base away is much larger than it.

Collaborating institutions collected whole blood in K2EDTA tubes following their own protocols. Collaborator samples were shipped for TCRbeta analysis as frozen whole blood, isolated PBMCs, or DNA extracted from either sample type. The immunoSEQ Assay, a bias-controlled multiplex PCR, was used to amplify TCRbeta CDR3 regions from genomic DNA. The study's own analysis went as follows. Within the assay, amplification of reference gene primers was used to estimate how many nucleated cells each sample contained. To quantify the absolute abundance of each unique TCRbeta CDR3 rearrangement, sequence reads were collapsed and filtered. For each sample, productive Simpson clonality was calculated as the square root of Simpson's diversity index across productive rearrangements. TCRdb holds this immuneACCESS table with in-frame rearrangements only. Some clones are missing; in checked studies, unresolved V genes explain under half, and the rest has no known cause. For V, J and clone size, that table is used; D and trimming come from the DNA. Across this sample there are about 58,000 clones, with 78% seen only once. Clones ranked in the top ten supply approximately 4.9% of the sample.

General findings and caveats noted by the study authors: How much clinical and demographic metadata was included differed by source and by participant, and the metadata was provided uncurated.

Trimming accounts for 4 bases at V and 4 bases at J, while the number of junction bases matched to no gene is 12. Taken from the germline V gene, the CDR1 and CDR2 loops are SGHTA and FQGTGA. Including the terminal cysteine and phenylalanine, the CDR3 comprises 17 residues. The read is trimmed to its CDR3 DNA, 51 bases read in frame from base 1. Sequenced: peripheral blood. The V and J segments used are TRBV7-3 and TRBJ2-7, with TRBD1 matching 11 junction bases. The TCR comes from a human donor in a cohort sampled during active COVID-19. Here is the DNA: TGTGCCAGCAGCTCCCTGGAAATCGGGACAGGGGGATACGAGCAGTACTTC. This is translated as CASSSLEIGTGGYEQYF.